This TCR beta chain was sequenced for a study of response to subunit inactivated influenza vaccine. Notes on the study in general: Each seasonal flu vaccination may recruit only limited new T cells, authors suggested.

Note on this clonotype: Its specificity is unknown.

TCRdb used MiXCR to reprocess the RT-PCR reads, holding one entry per CDR3 protein. The table has 500,000 to 600,000 distinct CDR3 sequences, around 13% seen once. The clonotype originates from a man aged 45-65 years who received an inactivated influenza vaccine. The sequences come from PBMCs from blood, collected less than 13 days after vaccination.

CDR3 in DNA: TGTGCCAGCAGCTTAGATAGAAACACCATATATTTT. The encoded protein is CASSLDRNTIYF. This chain joins TRBV7-2 and TRBJ1-3; D call uncertain. The ends were cut back, 1 base at V and 5 bases at J, with 3 bases in the middle. CDR3 size: 12 residues. Per the germline V gene, CDR1 is SGHTA and CDR2 is FQGNSA.